What follows describes a single T cell receptor beta chain. As yet, its antigen is unknown. Patients were adults with ileal or ileocolonic Crohn's disease needing resection. Trimming pared 6 bases from V and 6 bases from J, leaving 15 bases between. The germline CDR1 and CDR2 sequences are SGHDN and FVKESK. This CDR3 region has 13 residues. These data come from a study of T cell repertoires in ileal Crohn's disease. Study-level points and caveats: Sorted CD8 T cells held more high-frequency clones than CD4.

Each sample's TCRB immunosequencing used 500 to 550 nanograms of biopsy DNA. Clones were sequenced by immunoSEQ multiplex PCR, and TCRdb holds only the in-frame ones, with some missing. This sample yields hundreds of clones, of which roughly 91% are seen a single time; roughly 6.1% belongs to the top ten. The chain uses TRBV14 and TRBJ2-7; tentatively, D is TRBD1 (6 bases). Sequencing used ileal tissue. The sequence came from an adult with Crohn's disease. Here the CDR3 DNA reads TGTGCCAGCAGGTACCAGGGGTTTAGCGAGCAGTACTTC. This sequence encodes CASRYQGFSEQYF. Full variable domain (rest looked up from reference TRBV14 and TRBJ2-7): EAGVTQFPSHSVIEKGQTVTLRCDPISGHDNLYWYRRVMGKEIKFLLHFVKESKQDESGMPNNRFLAERTGGTYSTLKVQPAELEDSGVYFCASRYQGFSEQYFGPGTRLTVT.